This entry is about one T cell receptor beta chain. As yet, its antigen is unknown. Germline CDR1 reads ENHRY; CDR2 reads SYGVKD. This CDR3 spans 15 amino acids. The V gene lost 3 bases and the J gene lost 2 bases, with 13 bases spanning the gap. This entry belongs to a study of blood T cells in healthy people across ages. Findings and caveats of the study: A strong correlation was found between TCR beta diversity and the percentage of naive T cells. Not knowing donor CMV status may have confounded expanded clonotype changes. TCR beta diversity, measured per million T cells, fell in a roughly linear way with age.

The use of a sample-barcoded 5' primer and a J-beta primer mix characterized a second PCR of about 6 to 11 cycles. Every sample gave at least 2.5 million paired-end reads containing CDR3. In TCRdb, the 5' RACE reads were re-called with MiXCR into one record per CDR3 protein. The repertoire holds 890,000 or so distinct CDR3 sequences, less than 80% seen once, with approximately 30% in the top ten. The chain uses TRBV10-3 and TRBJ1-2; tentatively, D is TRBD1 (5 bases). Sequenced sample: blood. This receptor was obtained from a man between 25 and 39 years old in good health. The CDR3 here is CAISERDGMNYGYTF. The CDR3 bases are TGTGCCATCAGTGAACGGGACGGGATGAACTATGGCTACACCTTC.